This T cell receptor beta chain was obtained from a study of T cells in localized non-small cell lung cancer. Study-wide results and caveats: Only one tumor region was sequenced, so heterogeneity remains possible.

A word on this clone: Antigen specificity is unknown.

V shed 4 bases, J shed 0 bases, and the junction held 3 bases outside the gene matches. The CDR3 loop spans 14 amino acids. Germline CDR1 reads SQVTM; CDR2 reads ANQGSEA. Sequenced by immunoSEQ multiplex PCR; TCRdb stores in-frame clones only, minus some. This table has 2,500 to 3,000 clones, 25% to 35% appearing once. The chain couples TRBV29-1 to TRBJ1-5, with 7 positions matching TRBD1. The receptor was isolated from a woman between 35 and 75 years old with stage III lung adenocarcinoma. The specimen comprised lung tumor tissue, sampled before any cancer treatment. The CDR3 loop is CSVVGTDSNQPQHF. CDR3 nucleotides: TGCAGCGTTGTGGGGACAGATAGCAATCAGCCCCAGCATTTT.